What follows is one TCR beta chain and its context. The sample is drawn from a study of regulatory T cells in long-lasting Graves disease. Investigators prepared the TCR beta libraries by applying iRepertoire HTBI primers and Arm-PCR of CDR3 regions. TCRdb reprocessed the multiplex PCR reads with MiXCR, giving one entry per CDR3 protein. The table records 250,000 or so distinct CDR3 sequences, 20% of them present only once. Time point indicated: newly diagnosed GD, antithyroid drugs for less than 3 months. RNA from PBMCs was the source of the TCR library. This specimen was peripheral blood mononuclear cells (PBMCs), taken at new diagnosis, from a patient treated with antithyroid drugs. This sequence was found in a female donor with Graves disease.

The CDR3: CASSLASASGRAGYEQYF. The DNA of the CDR3 is TGCGCCAGCAGCTTGGCATCAGCTAGCGGGAGGGCCGGGTACGAGCAGTACTTC. The chain combines TRBV5-1 with TRBJ2-7; the match to TRBD2 covers 12 bases. V trimming: 0 bases; J trimming: 4 bases; junction bases outside the gene matches: 11. CDR1 and CDR2 from the germline V gene are SGHRS and YFSETQ. The CDR3 contains 18 residues.